This T cell receptor beta chain is drawn from a study of T cell responses to AZD1222 COVID-19 vaccine. Profiling relied on immunoSEQ multiplex PCR, and the TCRdb table lists in-frame clones only, not all of them. The repertoire holds roughly 150,000 clones, with 89% as singletons. A word on this clone: Other DNA sequences in the same sample also yield this CDR3.

Trimming at V came to 0 bases and at J to 8 bases, leaving 3 bases not matched to a gene. This CDR3 is 13 amino acids long. Germline CDR1 and CDR2: LGHNA and YNFKEQ. This material consisted of peripheral blood, taken on day 0 of AZD1222 vaccination. The TCR was taken from an adult in good health. The V call is TRBV4-2, the J call TRBJ1-2; 7 bases are shared with TRBD1. CDR3 protein: CASSQETGRGYTF. The CDR3 DNA follows: TGTGCCAGCAGCCAAGAGACAGGGCGAGGCTACACCTTC.